This T cell receptor beta chain emerged from a study of T cell responses to AZD1222 COVID-19 vaccine. Germline values: CDR1 LGHNA, CDR2 YNFKEQ. The CDR3 is 13 amino acids. Trimming cost V 1 base and J 5 bases, with 8 bases left between them. Clones were sequenced by immunoSEQ multiplex PCR, and TCRdb holds only the in-frame ones, with some missing. The sample records some 180,000 clones, approximately 93% being singletons. The gene calls are TRBV4-2 and TRBJ2-5; no firm D call. The material sequenced was peripheral blood, taken 28 days after the second AZD1222 dose. This clonotype was obtained from an adult who received the AZD1222 COVID-19 vaccine. CDR3 nucleotides: TGTGCCAGCAGCCAAGTTCCTGACGAGACCCAGTACTTC. Translated, it gives CASSQVPDETQYF.